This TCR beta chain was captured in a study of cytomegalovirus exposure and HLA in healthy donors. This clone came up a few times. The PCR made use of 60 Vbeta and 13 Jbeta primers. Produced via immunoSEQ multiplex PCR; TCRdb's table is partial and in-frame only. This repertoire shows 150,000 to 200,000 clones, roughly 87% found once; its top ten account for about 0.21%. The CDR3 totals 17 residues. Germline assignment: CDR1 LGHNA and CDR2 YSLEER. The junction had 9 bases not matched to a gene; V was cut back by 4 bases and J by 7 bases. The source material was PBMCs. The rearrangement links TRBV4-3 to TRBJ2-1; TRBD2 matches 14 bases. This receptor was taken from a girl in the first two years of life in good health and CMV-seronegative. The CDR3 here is CASSLVGTSGSINEQFF. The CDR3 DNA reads TGCGCCAGCAGCCTAGTTGGGACTAGCGGGAGTATTAATGAGCAGTTCTTC.